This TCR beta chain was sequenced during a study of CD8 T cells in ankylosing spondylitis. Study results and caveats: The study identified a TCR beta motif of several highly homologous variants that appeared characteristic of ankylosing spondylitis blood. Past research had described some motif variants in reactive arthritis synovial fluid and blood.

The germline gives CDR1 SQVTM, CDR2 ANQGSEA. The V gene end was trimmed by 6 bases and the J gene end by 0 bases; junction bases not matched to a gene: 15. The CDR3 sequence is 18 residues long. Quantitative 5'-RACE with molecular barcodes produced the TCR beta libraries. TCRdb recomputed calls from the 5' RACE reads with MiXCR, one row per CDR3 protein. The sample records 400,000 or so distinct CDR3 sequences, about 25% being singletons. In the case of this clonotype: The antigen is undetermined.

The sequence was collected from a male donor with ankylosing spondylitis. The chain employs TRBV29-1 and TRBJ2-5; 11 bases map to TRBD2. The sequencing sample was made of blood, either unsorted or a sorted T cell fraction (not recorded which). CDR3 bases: TGCAGCGTACCAACACCCCTCGGGACTAGCGGAGACCAAGAGACCCAGTACTTC. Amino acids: CSVPTPLGTSGDQETQYF.